This TCR beta chain was captured in a study of blood T cell repertoires in COVID-19. Study summary: Researchers got acute and convalescent COVID-19 samples from the United States, Italy and Spain.

V trimming: 5 bases; J trimming: 6 bases; junction bases outside the gene matches: 16. The CDR3 runs to 17 residues. CDR1 is SGHTA, CDR2 FQGTGA, per germline. Only in-frame clones appear in the TCRdb table, and some are missing; sequencing was by immunoSEQ multiplex PCR. The data contain 48,000 or so clones, under 90% of them singletons. The chain recombines TRBV7-3 with TRBJ1-2, with 9 nucleotides matching TRBD1. The sequence derives from a woman aged 55 to 70 with acute or convalescent COVID-19. Sequenced material: peripheral blood. DNA for the CDR3: TGTGCCAGCAGCCCAAACCCCGCGGGGACAGGGAGGGATGGCTACACCTTC. It encodes CASSPNPAGTGRDGYTF.